This T cell receptor beta chain derives from a study of blood T cell repertoires in COVID-19. Study at large: Material from acute and convalescent COVID-19 was sourced from the United States, Italy and Spain. PBMCs, B-cell-depleted T cells, or T cells provided the cDNA or gDNA that made up the material.

How the authors handled the data: Amplifying reference gene primers gave estimates of nucleated cell counts. Only in-frame clones appear in the TCRdb table, and some are missing; sequencing was by immunoSEQ multiplex PCR. From that table come the V and J calls and clone size; the DNA was used to work out D and trimming. Seen here are 150,000 or so clones, 84% observed once, and the top ten hold 6% to 9%. This CDR3 region has 14 residues. Germline V CDR1 and CDR2: MNHNY, SVGAGI (reference sequence). Trimming pared 6 bases from V and 0 bases from J, leaving 9 bases between. J is TRBJ2-1 and V is TRBV6-6; TRBD2 might be the D (5 bases). This receptor was taken from a man aged 40-55 years who had recovered from COVID-19. Sequences were obtained from peripheral blood. Here the CDR3 DNA reads TGTGCCAGCAGCGATGGGAGCTCCTACAATGAGCAGTTCTTC. Protein product: CASSDGSSYNEQFF.